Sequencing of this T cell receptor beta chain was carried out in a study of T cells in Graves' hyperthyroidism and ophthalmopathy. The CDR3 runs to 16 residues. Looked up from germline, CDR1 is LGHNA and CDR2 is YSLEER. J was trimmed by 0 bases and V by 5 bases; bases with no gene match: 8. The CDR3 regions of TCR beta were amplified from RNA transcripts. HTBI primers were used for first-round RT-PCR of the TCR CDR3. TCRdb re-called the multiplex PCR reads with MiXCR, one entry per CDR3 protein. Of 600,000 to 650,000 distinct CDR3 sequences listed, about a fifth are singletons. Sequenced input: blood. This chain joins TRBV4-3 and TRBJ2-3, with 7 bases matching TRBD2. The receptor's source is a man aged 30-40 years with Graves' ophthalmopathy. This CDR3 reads CASSARTRPSTDTQYF. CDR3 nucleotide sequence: TGCGCCAGCAGCGCCCGGACTAGACCAAGCACAGATACGCAGTATTTT.